The present TCR beta chain was sequenced within a study of blood T cell repertoires in COVID-19. As for the study in general: Sources were T cells, B-cell-depleted T cells, or PBMCs; the material itself was cDNA or gDNA.

Membership in each cohort depended on participant-reported clinical history. Cohort 3 recovered donors had two negative PCRs, clearance, or symptom resolution. Trimming took off 4 bases at V and 0 bases at J, with 17 bases between the two ends. The length of the CDR3 is 17 residues. CDR1 is SGHRS, CDR2 YFSETQ, per germline. In the original processing: How many nucleated cells were present was estimated from reference gene primer amplification. The assay was immunoSEQ multiplex PCR, and TCRdb's table has in-frame clones only and misses some. V and J calls plus clone size are reproduced from that table; the DNA served to infer D and trimming. The sample contains a few hundred thousand clones, roughly 90% of which appear only once.

The clonotype comes from a woman under 40 who had recovered from COVID-19. The chain joins TRBV5-1 to TRBJ1-3, with no clear D. The sequenced material came from PBMCs or T cells enriched from blood (not recorded which). The CDR3 DNA sequence: TGCGCCAGCAGCCCCTCCGGAGGCAGCTACTCTGGAAACACCATATATTTT. Translating it yields CASSPSGGSYSGNTIYF.